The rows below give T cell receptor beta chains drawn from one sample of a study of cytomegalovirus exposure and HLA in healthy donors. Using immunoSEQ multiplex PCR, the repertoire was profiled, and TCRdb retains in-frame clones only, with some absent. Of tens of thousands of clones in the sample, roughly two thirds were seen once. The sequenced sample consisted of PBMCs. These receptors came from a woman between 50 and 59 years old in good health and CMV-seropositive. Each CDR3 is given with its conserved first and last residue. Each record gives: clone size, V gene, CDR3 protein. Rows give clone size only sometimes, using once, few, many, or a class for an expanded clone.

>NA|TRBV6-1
CASRRSMNTEAFF
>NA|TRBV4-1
CASSQGGGGTLGNTEAFF
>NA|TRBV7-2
CASTQAGGLYNEQFF
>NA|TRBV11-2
CASSPQRSIWEQYF
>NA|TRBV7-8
CASSPKVLAGTDTQYF
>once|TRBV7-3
CASSLIRPGGDYNEQFF
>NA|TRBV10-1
CASIPTGAVMNTEAFF
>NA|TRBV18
CASSPTGIENIQYF
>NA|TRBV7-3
CASSPGGRTYNEQFF
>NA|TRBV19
CASSIVGPTEGYTF
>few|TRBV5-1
CASNLWAGGTEAFF
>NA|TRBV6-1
CASQNGYFQYF
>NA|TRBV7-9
CASSLEGGAAGELFF
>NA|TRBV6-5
CASSYSGGSETQYF
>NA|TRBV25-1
CASSELVYGQNIQYF
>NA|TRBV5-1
CASSLGLVSREQFF
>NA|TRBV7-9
CASPGYTGELFF
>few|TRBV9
CASSVGQSYNSPLHF
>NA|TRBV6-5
CASSRARESPLHF
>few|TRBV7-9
CASSFTVNTEAFF
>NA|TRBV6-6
CASRDSVNTEAFF
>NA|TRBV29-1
CSVVGRGTQYF
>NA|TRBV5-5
CASSSGTGSGNTIYF
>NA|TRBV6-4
CASSSTSGGANEQFF
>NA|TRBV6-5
CASRGVTEAFF
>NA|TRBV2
CATYQAAAPEGTQYF
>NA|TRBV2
CASIGTGNTGELFF
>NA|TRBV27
CASSSGGSGVWGETQYF
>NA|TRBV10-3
CAISSGQPNTEAFF
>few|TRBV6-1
CASSEFPGTDTQYF
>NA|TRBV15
CATSRDLWSGESSNEQFF
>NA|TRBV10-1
CASSEQGIAEAFF
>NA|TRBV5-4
CASVLAGVQETQYF
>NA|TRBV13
CASSVGPGNNSPLHF
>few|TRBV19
CASSGLRGEPQHF
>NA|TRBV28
CASSPSRGSATNEKLFF
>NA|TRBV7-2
CASSPTSGGGNQPQHF